Sequencing of this T cell receptor (beta chain) was carried out in a study of blood T cells in healthy people across ages. In germline, CDR1 is MNHEY, CDR2 SMNVEV (reference sequence). V lost 2 bases to trimming and J lost 5 bases; unmatched junction nucleotides: 8. The CDR3 has 15 residues. Primed by a sample-barcoded 5' primer and a J-beta primer mix, a second PCR proceeded for about 7 to 11 cycles. A 12-random-nucleotide template-switch adaptor tagged each cDNA molecule. TCRdb recomputed calls from the 5' RACE reads with MiXCR, one row per CDR3 protein. The sample lists fewer than 900,000 distinct CDR3 sequences; about half were seen once.

Sequenced input: blood. The V call is TRBV27, the J call TRBJ1-1; TRBD1 matches 7 bases. The clonotype comes from an older woman in good health. CDR3 sequence (DNA): TGTGCCAGCAGTTTAGGGGCAGGGGGTGATACTGAAGCTTTCTTT. It is translated as CASSLGAGGDTEAFF.